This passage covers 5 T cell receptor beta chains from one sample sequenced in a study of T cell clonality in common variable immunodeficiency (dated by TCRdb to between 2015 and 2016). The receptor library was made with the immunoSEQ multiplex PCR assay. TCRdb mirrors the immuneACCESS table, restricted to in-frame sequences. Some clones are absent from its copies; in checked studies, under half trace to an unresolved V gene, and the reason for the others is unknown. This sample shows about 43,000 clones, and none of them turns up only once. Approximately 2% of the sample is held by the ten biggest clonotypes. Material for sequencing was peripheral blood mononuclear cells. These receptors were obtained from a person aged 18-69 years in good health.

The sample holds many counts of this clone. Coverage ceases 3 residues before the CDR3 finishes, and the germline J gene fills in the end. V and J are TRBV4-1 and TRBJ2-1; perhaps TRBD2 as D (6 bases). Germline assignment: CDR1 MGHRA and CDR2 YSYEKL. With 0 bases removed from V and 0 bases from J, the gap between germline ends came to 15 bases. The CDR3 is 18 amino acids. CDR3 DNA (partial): TGCGCCAGCAGCCAAGAACTCCCTAGCGTCCCCTCCTACAATGAG. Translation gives CASSQELPSVPSYNE. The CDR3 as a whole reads CASSQELPSVPSYNEQFF.

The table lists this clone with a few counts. CDR3 bases read: TGTGCCAGCCTTTCCCCGACAGACAGGCGAAAGGATGGC. Translating gives CASLSPTDRRKDG. The entire CDR3 protein is CASLSPTDRRKDGYTF. This chain links TRBV6-2 or TRBV6-3 with TRBJ1-2, with a possible D match to TRBD1 (6 bases). The read stops 3 residues short of the end of the CDR3; the missing end is completed from the germline J gene. The CDR3 spans 16 residues. V lost 8 bases and J lost 6, with 25 bases in between. Germline V CDR1 and CDR2: MNHEY, SVGEGT.

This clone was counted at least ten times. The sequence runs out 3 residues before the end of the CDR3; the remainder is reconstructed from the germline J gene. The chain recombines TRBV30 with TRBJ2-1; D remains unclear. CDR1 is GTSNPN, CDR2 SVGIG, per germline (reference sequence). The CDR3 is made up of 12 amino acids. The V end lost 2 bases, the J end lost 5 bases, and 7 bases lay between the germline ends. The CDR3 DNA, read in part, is TGTGCCTGGAGTAGCGCCCACAATGAG. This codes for CAWSSAHNE. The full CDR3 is CAWSSAHNEQFF. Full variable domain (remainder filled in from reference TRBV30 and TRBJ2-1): SQTIHQWPATLVQPVGSPLSLECTVEGTSNPNLYWYRQAAGRGLQLLFYSVGIGQISSEVPQNLSASRPQDRQFILSSKKLLLSDSGFYLCAWSSAHNEQFFGPGTRLTVL.

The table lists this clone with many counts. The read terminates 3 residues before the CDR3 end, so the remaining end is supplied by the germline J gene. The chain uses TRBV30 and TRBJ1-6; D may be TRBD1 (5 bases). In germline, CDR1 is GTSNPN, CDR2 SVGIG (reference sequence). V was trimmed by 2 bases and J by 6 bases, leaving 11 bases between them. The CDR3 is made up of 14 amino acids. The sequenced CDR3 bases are TGTGCCTGGAGTCCCCAGGGTGGTAATTCACCC. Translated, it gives CAWSPQGGNSP. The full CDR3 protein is CAWSPQGGNSPLHF.

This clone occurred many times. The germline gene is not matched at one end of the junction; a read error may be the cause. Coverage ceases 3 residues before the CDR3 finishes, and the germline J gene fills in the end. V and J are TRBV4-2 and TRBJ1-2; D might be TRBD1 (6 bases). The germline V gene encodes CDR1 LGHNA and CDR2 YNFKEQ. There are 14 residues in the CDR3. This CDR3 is CASSLDRYNWGYTF. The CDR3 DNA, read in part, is TGCGCCAGCAGCCTCGACAGGTACAATTGGGGC.